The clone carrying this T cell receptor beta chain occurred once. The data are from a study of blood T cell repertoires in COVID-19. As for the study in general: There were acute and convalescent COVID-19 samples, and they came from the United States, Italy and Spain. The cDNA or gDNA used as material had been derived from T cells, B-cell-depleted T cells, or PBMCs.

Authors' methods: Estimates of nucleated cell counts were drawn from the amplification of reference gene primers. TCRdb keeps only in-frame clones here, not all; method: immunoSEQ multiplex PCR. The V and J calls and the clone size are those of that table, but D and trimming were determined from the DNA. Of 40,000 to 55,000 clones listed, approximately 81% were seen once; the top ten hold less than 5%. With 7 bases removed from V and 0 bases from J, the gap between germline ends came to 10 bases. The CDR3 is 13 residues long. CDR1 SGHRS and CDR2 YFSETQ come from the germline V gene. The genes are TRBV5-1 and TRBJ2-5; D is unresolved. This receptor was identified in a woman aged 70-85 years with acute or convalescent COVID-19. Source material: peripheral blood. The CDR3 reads CASSRSYQETQYF. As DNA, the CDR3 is TGCGCCAGCTCCCGTTCGTACCAAGAGACCCAGTACTTC.